This TCR beta chain was profiled in a study of sequential checkpoint blockade in melanoma. Study results and caveats: Clinical benefit was about 30 times likelier when tumor T-cell fraction and clonality increased.

The table came from immunoSEQ multiplex PCR; TCRdb's copy has only in-frame clones and leaves some out. The sample holds about 37,000 clones, roughly 32% seen once. Treatment described: randomized to nivolumab then ipilimumab (arm A) or the reverse (arm B). DNA-damaging chemotherapy had not been given to any patient beforehand. This clone was detected only a few times. Its target is not known. The TCR was taken from a human donor with melanoma. This material consisted of tumor tissue (inferred from file names), taken from a patient given nivolumab and ipilimumab in sequence.

For the CDR3, the DNA is TGTGCCAGCAGCCCAGGACAGGGCGGTGGGGAAAAACTGTTTTTT. This codes for CASSPGQGGGEKLFF. The rearrangement links TRBV6-8 to TRBJ1-4; 8 bases agree with TRBD1. Germline values: CDR1 MNHGY, CDR2 SAAAGT. Trimming took 6 bases from V and 8 from J; bases not matched to a gene: 11. The CDR3 loop spans 15 amino acids.